The 16 T cell receptor beta chains below all came from one sample that was sequenced in a study of blood T cell repertoires in COVID-19. Method: immunoSEQ multiplex PCR; TCRdb's copy keeps in-frame clones and lacks some. The table shows about 100,000 clones, with about 91% occurring only once. The sample taken for sequencing was peripheral blood. The receptors shown here come from a man aged 18 to 30 with acute or convalescent COVID-19.

This CDR3 reads CASSSERSFVDTQYF. The CDR3 bases are TGTGCCAGCAGCTCAGAGAGGTCTTTTGTTGATACGCAGTATTTT. This sequence joins TRBV3-1 (or the pseudogene TRBV3-2) and TRBJ2-3; no reliable D call. Trimming removed 5 bases at V and 6 bases at J, with 18 bases between. This CDR3 has 15 residues. Germline V gives CDR1 LGHDT, CDR2 YNNKEL (reference sequence).

The J gene is TRBJ2-6, the V gene TRBV19; D unclear. The CDR3 consists of 14 residues. Trimming took off 5 bases at V and 4 bases at J, with 9 bases between the two ends. CDR1 LNHDA and CDR2 SQIVND come from the germline V gene (reference sequence). CDR3 loop: CASSPSVGANVLTF. In nucleotides, the CDR3 is TGTGCCAGTAGTCCCTCGGTCGGGGCCAACGTCCTGACTTTC. Combining the CDR3 with reference TRBV19 and TRBJ2-6 gives the whole variable domain DGGITQSPKYLFRKEGQNVTLSCEQNLNHDAMYWYRQDPGQGLRLIYYSQIVNDFQKGDIAEGYSVSREKKESFPLTVTSAQKNPTAFYLCASSPSVGANVLTFGAGSRLTVL.

The V call is TRBV25-1, the J call TRBJ1-1; 9 bases are shared with TRBD1. With 2 bases clipped from V and 5 bases from J, the junction kept 9 bases outside the gene matches. The CDR3 contains 16 residues. CDR1 is MGHDK and CDR2 is SYGVNS in the germline V gene. The CDR3 is CASSEVRGQGATEAFF. CDR3 in DNA: TGTGCCAGCAGTGAAGTCAGGGGACAGGGTGCGACTGAAGCTTTCTTT.

The chain carries TRBV6-5 and TRBJ1-2; the match to TRBD1 covers 8 bases. Germline V lookup: CDR1 MNHEY, CDR2 SVGAGI. Losses at the gene ends were 6 bases for V and 3 bases for J; bases not matched to a gene: 0. The CDR3 has 12 amino acids. The chain's CDR3 is CASRDRDYGYTF. DNA of the CDR3: TGTGCCAGCAGGGACAGGGACTATGGCTACACCTTC.

V gene TRBV6-5 combines with J gene TRBJ1-5, with D hard to call. Germline V gives CDR1 MNHEY, CDR2 SVGAGI. The CDR3 consists of 13 residues. The ends were cut back, 7 bases at V and 3 bases at J, with 10 bases in the middle. The CDR3 DNA follows: TGTGCCAGCATGGAGGGCCCCAATCAGCCCCAGCATTTT. Its protein is CASMEGPNQPQHF.

The V gene is TRBV18, the J gene TRBJ1-2; 7 nucleotides agree with TRBD1. The CDR3 is made up of 15 amino acids. V lost 3 bases to trimming and J lost 3 bases; unmatched junction nucleotides: 7. From germline, CDR1 is KGHSH and CDR2 LQKENI. In DNA form, the CDR3 reads TGTGCCAGCTCACCTTCCGCAGGGACAGACTATGGCTACACCTTC. Its translation is CASSPSAGTDYGYTF.

CDR3 amino acids: CASSRLVDSPLHF. DNA for the CDR3: TGTGCCAGCTCACGGTTGGTTGATTCACCCCTCCACTTT. V gene TRBV6-5 combines with J gene TRBJ1-6; D remains ambiguous. The CDR3 runs 13 residues. Trimming cost V 8 bases and J 8 bases, with 13 bases left between them. The germline CDR1 and CDR2 sequences are MNHEY and SVGAGI.

V is TRBV9 and J is TRBJ1-3; 9 bases map to TRBD1. The CDR3 consists of 20 residues. Losses at the gene ends were 4 bases for V and 6 bases for J; bases not matched to a gene: 23. Germline lookup yields CDR1 SGDLS and CDR2 YYNGEE. The chain's CDR3 is CASSPQLGTGLYSEENTIYF. The DNA for the CDR3 is TGTGCCAGCAGCCCGCAATTGGGGACAGGGTTATACTCGGAAGAAAACACCATATATTTT.

The rearrangement uses TRBV30 and TRBJ2-2; no clear D gene. From germline, CDR1 is GTSNPN and CDR2 SVGIG (reference sequence). The CDR3 loop spans 14 amino acids. Trimming took 3 bases from V and 2 from J, leaving 10 bases between them. Written as DNA, the CDR3 is TGTGCCTGGAGGGCCTCCTTAAACACCGGGGAGCTGTTTTTT. This gives the protein CAWRASLNTGELFF.

The gene calls are TRBV29-1 and TRBJ2-7; 11 bases match TRBD2. Germline CDR1 and CDR2: SQVTM and ANQGSEA. The CDR3 length is 17 residues. The junction had 10 bases not matched to a gene; V was cut back by 3 bases and J by 0 bases. The CDR3, as DNA: TGCAGCGTTGACTTACCGACTAGCGGGGCTACCTCCTACGAGCAGTACTTC. This codes for CSVDLPTSGATSYEQYF.

The V gene is TRBV5-1, the J gene TRBJ1-5; 7 bases map to TRBD1. Germline-derived CDR1 and CDR2 are SGHRS and YFSETQ. The CDR3 is made up of 13 amino acids. V shed 2 bases and J 5 bases; nucleotides not matched to a gene: 1. CDR3 sequence (DNA): TGCGCCAGCAGCTTTACAGGGGATCAGCCCCAGCATTTT. This sequence encodes CASSFTGDQPQHF.

The CDR3 sequence: CASSLDRGRDEQYF. The CDR3 region has the DNA TGTGCCAGCAGCCTCGACAGGGGGCGGGACGAGCAGTACTTC. The V call is TRBV2, the J call TRBJ2-7, with 10 bases identical to TRBD1. The germline V gene has CDR1 SNHLY and CDR2 FYNNEI. The J segment lost 5 bases and the V segment lost 6 bases, leaving 7 bases of the junction unmatched. The length of the CDR3 is 14 residues.

The chain is built from TRBV4-1 and TRBJ2-1; 10 bases are a match to TRBD2. Losses at the gene ends were 3 bases for V and 3 bases for J; bases not matched to a gene: 5. From germline, CDR1 is MGHRA and CDR2 YSYEKL. This CDR3 comprises 16 residues. CDR3 in amino acids: CASSHAGTSVYNEQFF. The CDR3 nucleotides read TGCGCCAGCAGCCACGCCGGGACTAGCGTCTACAATGAGCAGTTCTTC.

The rearrangement uses TRBV5-1 and TRBJ1-6; tentatively, D is TRBD1 (5 bases). The CDR3 is made up of 16 amino acids. V was shortened by 1 base and J by 7 bases, with 15 bases between the two germline ends. Germline V gene lookup returns CDR1 SGHRS and CDR2 YFSETQ. CDR3 sequence (DNA): TGCGCCAGCAGCTTGACCGCGGGGGAGGCGAATTCACCCCTCCACTTT. Translating gives CASSLTAGEANSPLHF.

Notes on this clone: The same CDR3 is also encoded by other DNA sequences in this sample. The CDR3 is CASSMGGTGELFF. CDR3 coding DNA: TGTGCCAGTAGTATGGGGGGAACCGGGGAGCTGTTTTTT. V usage is TRBV19 and J usage is TRBJ2-2, with D perhaps TRBD2 (6 bases). Looked up from germline, CDR1 is LNHDA and CDR2 is SQIVND (reference sequence). This CDR3 is built from 13 residues. V was clipped by 3 bases and J by 5 bases, with 7 bases between them.

The chain links TRBV9 to TRBJ2-2; D is uncertain. The germline CDR1 and CDR2 sequences are SGDLS and YYNGEE. This CDR3 region has 13 residues. Deletions cut 0 bases from V and 5 bases from J, with 5 bases between. The chain's CDR3 is CASSVGVTGELFF. The CDR3 region has the DNA TGTGCCAGCAGCGTAGGCGTAACCGGGGAGCTGTTTTTT.